A selection of T cell receptor beta chains follows, all from one sample in a study of long-term antiretroviral therapy in people with HIV. Using immunoSEQ multiplex PCR, the repertoire was profiled, and TCRdb retains in-frame clones only, with some absent. Found here are under 20,000 clones, more than 80% of them singletons; the top ten hold roughly 10%. The sample consisted of unsorted PBMCs, taken 0.2 years after starting antiretroviral therapy. These TCRs come from a middle-aged woman with HIV. Both conserved end residues are part of each CDR3. Each record gives: CDR3 protein, V gene, J gene.

CASSLFEPGGTEAFF,TRBV5-1,TRBJ1-1
CASSIRREPYEQYF,TRBV19,TRBJ2-7
CASSSGGRGGQETQYF,TRBV13,TRBJ2-5
CASSEATSNRGETFF,TRBV2,TRBJ1-1
CASSSDTDTQYF,TRBV5-4,TRBJ2-3
CASSLGSGGAEKLFF,TRBV5-1,TRBJ1-4
CASSLVLAGDNEQFF,TRBV7-9,TRBJ2-1
CASSFGGALLAGGQQETQYF,TRBV27,TRBJ2-5
CASSLLSGIVSYEQYF,TRBV5-6,TRBJ2-7
CSVRLGGRHTGELFF,TRBV29-1,TRBJ2-2
CASSPGQGMGGYTF,TRBV7-2,TRBJ1-2
CASSVLGGLADTQYF,TRBV7-8,TRBJ2-3
CASSHGLSFWETQYF,TRBV14,TRBJ2-5
CASSQDYALLQGVGYEQYF,TRBV4-1,TRBJ2-7
CASSPGVNYGYTF,TRBV7-9,TRBJ1-2
CASSFSWTGFLGSGNTIYF,TRBV19,TRBJ1-3
CASSQRGTGENEQFF,TRBV4-2,TRBJ2-1
CASSLAVLSYEQYF,TRBV5-1,TRBJ2-7
CAISTGTETQYF,TRBV10-3,TRBJ2-5
CAWSIAGGTDTQYF,TRBV30,TRBJ2-3
CASSLARNTEAFF,TRBV11-2,TRBJ1-1
CASSIDSYGYTF,TRBV19,TRBJ1-2
CASSTQIEKLFF,TRBV19,TRBJ1-4
CASSTTGTPEAFF,TRBV19,TRBJ1-1
CASSQEVRQPQHF,TRBV4-1,TRBJ1-5
CASSFLTSGEQYF,TRBV11-3,TRBJ2-7
CAWGGGFNSPLHF,TRBV30,TRBJ1-6
CASSLEGGVSYEQYF,TRBV7-2,TRBJ2-7
CASSQGSASHPFF,TRBV7-9,TRBJ2-2
CAWSPGGDYGYTF,TRBV30,TRBJ1-2
CASSLETAYNEQFF,TRBV5-1,TRBJ2-1
CATGPGTANTGELFF,TRBV5-1,TRBJ2-2
CASRPDRENQPQHF,TRBV2,TRBJ1-5
CASSLANYGYTF,TRBV7-9,TRBJ1-2
CASSRSGTGGYEQYF,TRBV7-2,TRBJ2-7